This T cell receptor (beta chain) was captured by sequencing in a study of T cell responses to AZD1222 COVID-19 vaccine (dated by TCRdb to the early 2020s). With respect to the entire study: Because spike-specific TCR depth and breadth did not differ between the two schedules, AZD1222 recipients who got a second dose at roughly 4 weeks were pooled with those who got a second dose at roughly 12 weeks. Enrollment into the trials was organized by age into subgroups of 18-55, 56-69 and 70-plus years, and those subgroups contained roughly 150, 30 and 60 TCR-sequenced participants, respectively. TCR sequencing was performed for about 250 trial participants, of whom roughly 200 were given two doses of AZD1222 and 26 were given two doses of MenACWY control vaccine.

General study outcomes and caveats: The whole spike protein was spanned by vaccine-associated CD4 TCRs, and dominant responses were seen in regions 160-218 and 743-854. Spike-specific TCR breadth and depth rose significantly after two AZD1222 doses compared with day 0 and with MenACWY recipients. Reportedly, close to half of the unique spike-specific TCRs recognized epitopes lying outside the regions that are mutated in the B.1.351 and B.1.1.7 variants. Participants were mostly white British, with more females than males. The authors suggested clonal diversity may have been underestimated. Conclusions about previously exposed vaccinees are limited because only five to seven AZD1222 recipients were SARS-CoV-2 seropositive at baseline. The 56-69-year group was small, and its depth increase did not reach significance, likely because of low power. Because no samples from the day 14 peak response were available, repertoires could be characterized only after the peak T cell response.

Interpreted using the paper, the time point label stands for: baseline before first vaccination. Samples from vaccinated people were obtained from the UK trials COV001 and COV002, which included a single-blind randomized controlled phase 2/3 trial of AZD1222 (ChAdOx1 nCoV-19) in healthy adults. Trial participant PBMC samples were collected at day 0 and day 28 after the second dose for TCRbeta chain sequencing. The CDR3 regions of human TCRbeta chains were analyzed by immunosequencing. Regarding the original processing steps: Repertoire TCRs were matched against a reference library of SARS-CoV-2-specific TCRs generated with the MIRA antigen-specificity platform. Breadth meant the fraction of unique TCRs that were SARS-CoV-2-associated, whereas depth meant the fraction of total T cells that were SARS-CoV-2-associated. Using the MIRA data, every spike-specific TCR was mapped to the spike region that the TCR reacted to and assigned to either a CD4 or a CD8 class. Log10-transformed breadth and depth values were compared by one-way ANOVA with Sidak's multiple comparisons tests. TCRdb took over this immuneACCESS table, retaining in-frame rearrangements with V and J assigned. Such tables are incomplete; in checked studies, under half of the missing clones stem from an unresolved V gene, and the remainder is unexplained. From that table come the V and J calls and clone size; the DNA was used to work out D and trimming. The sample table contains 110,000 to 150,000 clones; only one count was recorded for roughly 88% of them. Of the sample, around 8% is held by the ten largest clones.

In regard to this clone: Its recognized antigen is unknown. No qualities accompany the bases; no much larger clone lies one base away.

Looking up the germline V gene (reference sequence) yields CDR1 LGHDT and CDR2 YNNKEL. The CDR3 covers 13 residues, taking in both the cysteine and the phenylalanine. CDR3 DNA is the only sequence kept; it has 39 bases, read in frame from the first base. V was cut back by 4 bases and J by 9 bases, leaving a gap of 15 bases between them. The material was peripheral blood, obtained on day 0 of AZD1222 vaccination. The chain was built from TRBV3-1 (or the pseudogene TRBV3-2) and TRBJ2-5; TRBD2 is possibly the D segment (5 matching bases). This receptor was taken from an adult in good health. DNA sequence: TGTGCCAGCAGCCCCTCGGGGTCTGAGGCCCAGTACTTC. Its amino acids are CASSPSGSEAQYF.